One and the same sample provided the 14 T cell receptor beta chains below, sequenced in a study of blood T cells in healthy people across ages. Next came a second PCR, run for about 6 to 12 cycles, which used a sample-barcoded 5' primer along with a J-beta primer mix. TCRdb called the 5' RACE reads again in MiXCR, with one record for every CDR3 protein. The sample lists some 690,000 distinct CDR3 sequences, 22% seen once, with about 22% in the top ten. What was sequenced was blood. The receptors stem from a man aged 65 to 79 in good health.

This clonotype came up a few times. This chain connects TRBV7-8 to TRBJ2-5; 10 bases match TRBD1. The V segment lost 5 bases and the J segment 7 bases; nucleotides outside the gene matches: 19. CDR1 and CDR2 (germline): SGHVS, FQNEAQ. The CDR3 length is 18 residues. The DNA of the CDR3 is TGTGCCAGCAGCCCCTTAGCCAAATCCGGGACAGGGGTTGGGACCCAGTACTTC. Translated, it gives CASSPLAKSGTGVGTQYF.

This clonotype was observed a handful of times. This chain links TRBV7-8 with TRBJ2-7; 12 bases are shared with TRBD2. With the DNA end fitting TRBJ2-1 better, the J assignment may be wrong. The CDR3 spans 15 residues. CDR1 and CDR2 (germline): SGHVS, FQNEAQ. As DNA, the CDR3 is TGTGCCAGCAGCTTAGGGACTAGCGGGGAAAGGGCGCAGTTCTTC. Translating gives CASSLGTSGERAQFF.

In this sample, this clonotype turned up many times. The chain links TRBV11-2 to TRBJ2-7; no definite D call. From germline, CDR1 is SGHAT and CDR2 FQNNGV. CDR3 length equals 14 residues. Trimming shortened V by 0 bases and J by 0 bases, and 6 bases separated the two germline ends. CDR3 coding DNA: TGTGCCAGCAGCTTAGAGCGGCACTCCTACGAGCAGTACTTC. Protein product: CASSLERHSYEQYF.

This clonotype has just a few counts. V usage is TRBV4-2 and J usage is TRBJ2-1; 15 bases agree with TRBD2. The last part of the DNA fits TRBJ2-5 better; the J call may be wrong. CDR3 length: 20 residues. Germline CDR1 LGHNA, CDR2 YNFKEQ. CDR3 in amino acids: CASSQDPLGLAGGREETQYF. The CDR3 DNA follows: TGTGCCAGCAGCCAAGACCCGCTAGGACTAGCGGGGGGGCGGGAAGAGACCCAGTACTTC.

In this sample, this clonotype turned up a few times. The rearrangement uses TRBV5-1 and TRBJ2-5; 12 nucleotides align to TRBD2. This CDR3 contains 15 residues. Per the germline V gene, CDR1 is SGHRS and CDR2 is YFSETQ. Unmatched junction bases numbered 4, after V lost 3 bases and J lost 4 bases. CDR3 in DNA: TGCGCCAGCAGCTACGCGACTAGCGGGGGAGAGACCCAGTACTTC. Translation: CASSYATSGGETQYF.

This clonotype has more than one count but fewer than ten. The chain combines TRBV5-1 with TRBJ1-1; D is ambiguous. The CDR3 totals 14 residues. The V gene lost 1 base and the J gene lost 7 bases, with 14 bases spanning the gap. In germline, CDR1 is SGHRS, CDR2 YFSETQ. CDR3: CASSLISEGNEAFF. CDR3 DNA sequence: TGCGCCAGCAGCTTGATCTCGGAGGGCAATGAAGCTTTCTTT.

The table lists this clonotype with a few counts. The chain uses TRBV12-3 or TRBV12-4 and TRBJ1-4; 7 bases are shared with TRBD1. The CDR3 has 12 amino acids. The ends lost 5 bases at V and 13 bases at J; junction bases unmatched: 7. Written as DNA, the CDR3 is TGTGCCAGCAGTGGACAGGCAAGGGGACTGTTTTTT. Translated, it gives CASSGQARGLFF.

In this sample, this clonotype turned up a few times. The rearrangement uses TRBV6-1 and TRBJ1-5; unclear D gene. This CDR3 comprises 17 residues. Germline loops: CDR1 MNHNS, CDR2 SASEGT. V lost 9 bases and J 3 bases, leaving 24 bases between the germline ends. CDR3 residues: CASPLCEGRVINQPQHF. CDR3 coding DNA: TGTGCCAGTCCCCTTTGCGAAGGGAGGGTGATCAATCAGCCCCAGCATTTT.

The gene calls are TRBV12-3 or TRBV12-4 and TRBJ2-3; D gene uncertain. With 7 bases removed from V and 4 bases from J, the gap between germline ends came to 15 bases. The CDR3 extends over 14 amino acids. CDR3 region: CASKLDMRADTQYF. For the CDR3, the DNA is TGTGCCAGCAAATTAGACATGAGAGCAGATACGCAGTATTTT.

This clonotype has a handful of counts. V usage is TRBV4-1 and J usage is TRBJ1-4; no definite D call. Trimming took off 2 bases at V and 3 bases at J, with 13 bases between the two ends. This CDR3 is 16 amino acids long. The germline gives CDR1 MGHRA, CDR2 YSYEKL. Written as DNA, the CDR3 is TGCGCCAGCAGCCAACACCTGGAGTGGGCTAATGAAAAACTGTTTTTT. Translated: CASSQHLEWANEKLFF.

This clonotype was observed a handful of times. The chain carries TRBV10-2 and TRBJ2-1, with 15 bases lining up with TRBD2. The germline V gene encodes CDR1 WSHSY and CDR2 SAAADI. V trimming: 10 bases; J trimming: 8 bases; junction bases outside the gene matches: 6. The CDR3 spans 14 residues. The CDR3 coding sequence is TGCGCCACGGGCGGACTAGCGGGGGGGTATGAGCAGTTCTTC. Its translation: CATGGLAGGYEQFF.

This clonotype was seen only a few times. The chain combines TRBV11-3 with TRBJ2-1; D gene ambiguous. This CDR3 spans 16 amino acids. Per the germline V gene, CDR1 is SGHNT and CDR2 is YENEEA. Trimming took off 1 base at V and 0 bases at J, with 10 bases between the two ends. The CDR3 nucleotides read TGTGCCAGCAGCTTAGTTGGGATCAGCTCCTACAATGAGCAGTTCTTC. Encoded protein: CASSLVGISSYNEQFF.

This clonotype was picked up a small number of times. The CDR3 DNA reads TGTGCCAGCAGCCAAGTATTCGTGCGGGACCGAGATAATGAAAAACTGTTTTTT. Amino acids: CASSQVFVRDRDNEKLFF. V and J are TRBV3-1 and TRBJ1-4, with a tentative D call TRBD1 (5 bases). Germline lookup yields CDR1 LGHDT and CDR2 YNNKEL (reference sequence). V lost 1 base and J lost 4, with 19 bases in between. This CDR3 is built from 18 residues.

The J gene is TRBJ1-2, the V gene TRBV11-1, with D unresolved. Germline V gives CDR1 SGHAT, CDR2 FQDESV (reference sequence). This CDR3 comprises 12 residues. V lost 3 bases and J 6 bases, leaving 8 bases between the germline ends. In nucleotides, the CDR3 is TGTGCCAGCAGCTTTTGGACGGATGGCTACACCTTC. It codes for CASSFWTDGYTF.